These 28 T cell receptor beta chains were all obtained from the same sample, sequenced in a study of blood T cell repertoires in COVID-19. TCRdb's table, derived via immunoSEQ multiplex PCR, lists solely in-frame clones and lacks some. The data show about 410,000 clones, with about 90% seen just once and 1.5% to 2% held by the top ten. Sequencing input: PBMCs or T cells enriched from blood (not recorded which). The receptor source for this set is a woman aged 25 to 39 who had recovered from COVID-19.

This clone has just one count. The chain has TRBV27 and TRBJ2-7; TRBD1 aligns across 10 bases. The V and J ends lost 5 bases and 6 bases, in that order; junction bases with no gene match: 10. The CDR3 loop spans 15 amino acids. Germline CDR1 and CDR2: MNHEY and SMNVEV (reference sequence). CDR3 amino acids: CASSPLTGGGGEQYF. The CDR3 region has the DNA TGTGCCAGCAGTCCCTTGACAGGGGGCGGTGGCGAGCAGTACTTC.

The CDR3 DNA follows: TGTGCCAGCCAGACAGGTATCTACGAAAAACTGTTTTTT. Amino acid sequence: CASQTGIYEKLFF. The rearrangement links TRBV2 to TRBJ1-4, with TRBD1 as a possible D gene (6 bases). The CDR3 sequence is 13 residues long. V gave up 8 bases and J gave up 8 bases, with 15 bases separating them. Looked up from germline, CDR1 is SNHLY and CDR2 is FYNNEI.

CDR3 sequence: CASSEYRGEAFF. DNA of the CDR3: TGTGCCAGCAGTGAATATCGGGGTGAAGCTTTCTTT. The chain couples TRBV6-1 to TRBJ1-1, with unresolved D. CDR3 size: 12 residues. V was trimmed by 2 bases and J by 7 bases, leaving 8 bases between them. Germline CDR1 is MNHNS and CDR2 is SASEGT.

This sequence joins TRBV10-2 and TRBJ2-1; 11 nucleotides align to TRBD2. The germline gives CDR1 WSHSY, CDR2 SAAADI. Unmatched junction bases numbered 12, after V lost 4 bases and J lost 7 bases. The CDR3 contains 17 residues. The DNA for the CDR3 is TGCGCCAGCAGTGTACCTTTAGCGGGAGGGCCGGGGAATGAGCAGTTCTTC. Protein: CASSVPLAGGPGNEQFF.

This clone was seen just once. The rearrangement joins TRBV3-1 (or the pseudogene TRBV3-2) to TRBJ2-7; 9 bases map to TRBD1. Germline trimming cut 4 bases from V and 4 bases from J; bases unmatched to any gene: 5. The CDR3 totals 14 residues. Germline CDR1 and CDR2: LGHDT and YNNKEL (reference sequence). CDR3 loop: CASSPGTGKYEQYF. CDR3 nucleotide sequence: TGTGCCAGCAGCCCCGGGACAGGGAAGTACGAGCAGTACTTC.

This clone was observed once. The J gene is TRBJ2-5, the V gene TRBV19; TRBD2 might be the D (6 bases). This CDR3 has 13 amino acids. Germline CDR1 reads LNHDA; CDR2 reads SQIVND (reference sequence). V gave up 7 bases and J gave up 4 bases, with 13 bases separating them. DNA for the CDR3: TGTGCCAGTACCCAGCGGGTGGGAGAGACCCAGTACTTC. Translating gives CASTQRVGETQYF.

The genes are TRBV18 and TRBJ2-7; a weak D match, TRBD2 (5 bases). Germline V lookup: CDR1 KGHSH, CDR2 LQKENI. V lost 3 bases and J lost 3, with 12 bases in between. The CDR3 consists of 14 residues. Here the CDR3 DNA reads TGTGCCAGCTCACCCCCGACGGGGAACTACGAGCAGTACTTC. Protein: CASSPPTGNYEQYF.

This clone appeared a few times. The chain links TRBV10-1 to TRBJ2-7; D might be TRBD1 (6 bases). Germline loops: CDR1 WNHNN, CDR2 SYGVQD (reference sequence). V lost 2 bases and J 3 bases, leaving 8 bases between the germline ends. The length of the CDR3 is 13 residues. The CDR3 DNA follows: TGCGCCAGCAGTGAGGGCAGGGGCTACGAGCAGTACTTC. The encoded protein is CASSEGRGYEQYF.

The rearrangement uses TRBV3-1 (or the pseudogene TRBV3-2) and TRBJ1-2; 8 positions match TRBD1. This CDR3 spans 15 amino acids. V shed 2 bases, J shed 4 bases, and the junction held 6 bases outside the gene matches. Germline CDR1 LGHDT, CDR2 YNNKEL (reference sequence). The CDR3 DNA follows: TGTGCCAGCAGCCAACCTGACGGGACAGGCTATGGCTACACCTTC. As protein: CASSQPDGTGYGYTF.

This chain joins TRBV27 and TRBJ1-5, with D possibly matching TRBD1 (5 bases). Germline CDR1 is MNHEY and CDR2 is SMNVEV (reference sequence). The V and J ends lost 5 bases and 2 bases respectively, with 13 bases between them. The CDR3 length is 15 residues. The CDR3 coding sequence is TGTGCCAGCAGTCAAGTGGGGGGACGCAATCAGCCCCAGCATTTT. This translates into CASSQVGGRNQPQHF.

The chain couples TRBV5-5 to TRBJ2-2; 9 bases map to TRBD2. The CDR3 covers 20 residues. After removal of 1 base from V and 0 bases from J, the junction contained 13 bases not matched to a gene. The germline CDR1 and CDR2 sequences are SGHKS and YYEKEE (reference sequence). CDR3 coding DNA: TGTGCCAGCAGCTTGATTTTCTCTGGTAGCGGGAGAGCGAACACCGGGGAGCTGTTTTTT. Its protein product is CASSLIFSGSGRANTGELFF. Filled out from reference TRBV5-5 and TRBJ2-2, the complete variable domain reads DAGVTQSPTHLIKTRGQQVTLRCSPISGHKSVSWYQQVLGQGPQFIFQYYEKEERGRGNFPDRFSARQFPNYSSELNVNALLLGDSALYLCASSLIFSGSGRANTGELFFGEGSRLTVL.

The rearrangement joins TRBV9 to TRBJ2-2; tentatively, D is TRBD2 (6 bases). The V gene's germline CDR1 is SGDLS and CDR2 YYNGEE. V lost 4 bases to trimming and J lost 1 base, with 11 bases between them. CDR3 length equals 15 residues. CDR3 bases: TGTGCCAGCAGCCGAACAGCGGGGAACACCGGGGAGCTGTTTTTT. Amino acids: CASSRTAGNTGELFF.

The chain links TRBV7-2 to TRBJ2-3, with a possible D match to TRBD2 (6 bases). CDR1 and CDR2 from the germline V gene are SGHTA and FQGNSA. V dropped 2 bases and J dropped 9 bases, with 15 bases sitting between them. CDR3 length: 14 residues. The DNA of the CDR3 is TGTGCCAGCAGCTTACTAGTTAGCGGCACGACGCAGTATTTT. Amino acids: CASSLLVSGTTQYF.

The V gene is TRBV19, the J gene TRBJ1-5, with a tentative D call TRBD1 (6 bases). Trimming removed 5 bases from V and 5 bases from J, with 22 bases in between. The CDR3 runs 17 residues. In germline, CDR1 is LNHDA, CDR2 SQIVND (reference sequence). CDR3 sequence: CASSPGGGAGVYQPQHF. CDR3 bases: TGTGCCAGTAGTCCCGGAGGGGGGGCTGGGGTTTATCAGCCCCAGCATTTT. The entire variable domain, with the rest obtained from reference TRBV19 and TRBJ1-5, is as follows: DGGITQSPKYLFRKEGQNVTLSCEQNLNHDAMYWYRQDPGQGLRLIYYSQIVNDFQKGDIAEGYSVSREKKESFPLTVTSAQKNPTAFYLCASSPGGGAGVYQPQHFGDGTRLSIL.

The chain links TRBV2 to TRBJ1-2, with TRBD1 identical over 7 bases. The germline V gene encodes CDR1 SNHLY and CDR2 FYNNEI. V was clipped by 9 bases and J by 4 bases; unmatched bases: 5. There are 12 residues in the CDR3. CDR3: CARFDRAYGYTF. As DNA, the CDR3 is TGTGCCAGGTTTGACAGGGCCTATGGCTACACCTTC.

This chain uses TRBV5-1 with TRBJ2-2; 10 bases match TRBD2. The CDR3 length is 16 residues. Germline V gives CDR1 SGHRS, CDR2 YFSETQ. Trimming removed 3 bases from V and 4 bases from J; junction bases left unmatched: 6. The CDR3 nucleotides are TGCGCCAGCAGCTCTAGCGGGAGAGTCGGCACCGGGGAGCTGTTTTTT. Protein product: CASSSSGRVGTGELFF.

This chain joins TRBV27 and TRBJ1-2; no firm D call. Germline loops: CDR1 MNHEY, CDR2 SMNVEV (reference sequence). This CDR3 comprises 14 residues. V was trimmed by 4 bases and J by 1 base, leaving 10 bases between them. The CDR3, as DNA: TGTGCCAGCAGTTCGGGGATTTTTAACTATGGCTACACCTTC. This translates into CASSSGIFNYGYTF.

This sequence joins TRBV5-1 and TRBJ1-1; 12 bases map to TRBD1. The CDR3 spans 15 residues. The trim removed 5 bases at V and 2 bases at J, leaving 4 bases unmatched. Germline loops: CDR1 SGHRS, CDR2 YFSETQ. The DNA for the CDR3 is TGCGCCAGCAGAAGGGGGACAGGGGGCAACACTGAAGCTTTCTTT. As protein: CASRRGTGGNTEAFF.

This rearrangement joins TRBV28 to TRBJ1-3; D is undetermined. Trimming stripped 3 bases from V and 8 bases from J, with 8 bases between. The V gene's germline CDR1 is MDHEN and CDR2 SYDVKM. The CDR3 consists of 12 residues. The DNA for the CDR3 is TGTGCCAGCAGTTTCACGGGAGACACCATATATTTT. This sequence encodes CASSFTGDTIYF.

The chain is built from TRBV10-1 and TRBJ2-1; 8 bases are a match to TRBD2. The junction had 12 bases not matched to a gene; V was cut back by 4 bases and J by 4 bases. The CDR3 totals 17 residues. Per germline, CDR1 WNHNN and CDR2 SYGVQD (reference sequence). CDR3 in amino acids: CASSGAGSGRGYNEQFF. As DNA, the CDR3 is TGCGCCAGCAGTGGTGCGGGGAGCGGGAGAGGATACAATGAGCAGTTCTTC.

The chain recombines TRBV28 with TRBJ2-7; TRBD1 is a possible D gene (6 bases). The CDR3 covers 18 residues. Germline CDR1 is MDHEN and CDR2 is SYDVKM. The ends were cut back, 3 bases at V and 3 bases at J, with 24 bases in the middle. The CDR3 sequence is CASSFPLDSRVAGYEQYF. CDR3 sequence (DNA): TGTGCCAGCAGTTTTCCCTTGGACAGCAGGGTAGCTGGCTACGAGCAGTACTTC.

CDR3 in DNA: TGTGCCAGCAGCACTAATACCGGGACAGGGAGCAATCAGCCCCAGCATTTT. Its protein product is CASSTNTGTGSNQPQHF. V usage is TRBV7-8 and J usage is TRBJ1-5, with TRBD1 matching 9 bases. V trimming: 5 bases; J trimming: 1 base; junction bases outside the gene matches: 9. The CDR3 spans 17 residues. Germline V gene lookup returns CDR1 SGHVS and CDR2 FQNEAQ.

V is TRBV12-5 and J is TRBJ2-7; possible D gene TRBD2, 6 bases. V lost 6 bases to trimming and J lost 0 bases, with 12 bases between them. The CDR3 contains 14 residues. Germline V gene data show CDR1 as LGHNT and CDR2 as FRNRAP. This CDR3 reads CASGLSGSSYEQYF. CDR3 nucleotide sequence: TGTGCTAGTGGCCTTAGCGGCAGCTCCTACGAGCAGTACTTC.

V usage is TRBV9 and J usage is TRBJ2-1; 10 nucleotides match TRBD2. This CDR3 has 17 amino acids. Germline assignment: CDR1 SGDLS and CDR2 YYNGEE. With V trimmed by 0 bases and J by 0 bases, 3 bases remained unmatched. The CDR3 region has the DNA TGTGCCAGCAGCGTAGAACTAGCGGGGCCCTCCTACAATGAGCAGTTCTTC. Amino acids: CASSVELAGPSYNEQFF.

The chain employs TRBV6-2 or TRBV6-3 and TRBJ1-5, with TRBD1 matching 7 bases. With 3 bases clipped from V and 2 bases from J, the junction kept 7 bases outside the gene matches. CDR1 and CDR2 (germline): MNHEY, SVGEGT. The CDR3 length is 16 residues. Here the CDR3 reads CASSYRQGVGNQPQHF. Here the CDR3 DNA reads TGTGCCAGCAGTTATCGGCAGGGGGTAGGCAATCAGCCCCAGCATTTT.

The chain employs TRBV29-1 and TRBJ2-7; TRBD1 aligns across 8 bases. Germline CDR1 and CDR2: SQVTM and ANQGSEA. The V segment lost 6 bases and the J segment 4 bases; nucleotides outside the gene matches: 8. The CDR3 has 13 amino acids. The CDR3 nucleotides are TGCAGCGTCAGCCACACAGGGGGATACGAGCAGTACTTC. Protein product: CSVSHTGGYEQYF.

The chain carries TRBV3-1 (or the pseudogene TRBV3-2) and TRBJ1-1; D perhaps matches TRBD1 (6 bases). The CDR3 spans 15 residues. V lost 1 base to trimming and J lost 5 bases, with 14 bases between them. CDR1 LGHDT and CDR2 YNNKEL come from the germline V gene (reference sequence). The CDR3 DNA follows: TGTGCCAGCAGCCAAGGCGGACAGCTCAGGACTGAAGCTTTCTTT. The encoded protein is CASSQGGQLRTEAFF.

A word on this clone: Other nucleotide sequences from this sample produce the same CDR3. The chain joins TRBV5-1 to TRBJ1-2; 7 bases agree with TRBD1. CDR1 is SGHRS, CDR2 YFSETQ, per germline. The CDR3 totals 13 residues. V gave up 0 bases and J gave up 8 bases; unmatched junction bases: 4. In nucleotides, the CDR3 is TGCGCCAGCAGCTTGGAAGGGGGCTCGGGCTACACCTTC. Its translation is CASSLEGGSGYTF.